Each of the 16 T cell receptor beta chains below was sequenced from the same sample in a study of cytomegalovirus exposure and HLA in healthy donors. It was with 60 Vbeta and 13 Jbeta primers that the PCR ran. Using immunoSEQ multiplex PCR, the repertoire was profiled, and TCRdb retains in-frame clones only, with some absent. The sample carries approximately 200,000 clones, roughly 84% recorded once. The sequenced sample was PBMCs. These receptor sequences come from a human donor in good health.

J is TRBJ2-1 and V is TRBV7-2; 8 bases are shared with TRBD2. This CDR3 comprises 14 residues. Germline trimming cut 1 base from V and 7 bases from J; bases unmatched to any gene: 3. The V gene's germline CDR1 is SGHTA and CDR2 FQGNSA. The CDR3 sequence: CASSLGTSRNEQFF. The DNA for the CDR3 is TGTGCCAGCAGCTTAGGGACTAGCCGTAATGAGCAGTTCTTC.

This chain links TRBV4-3 with TRBJ2-1; 11 bases are a match to TRBD2. Losses at the gene ends were 0 bases for V and 11 bases for J; bases not matched to a gene: 9. Germline V gene data show CDR1 as LGHNA and CDR2 as YSLEER. This CDR3 is 16 amino acids long. CDR3 protein: CASSQDTGLAVYKQFF. CDR3 in DNA: TGCGCCAGCAGCCAAGATACGGGACTAGCGGTTTACAAGCAGTTCTTC.

The sample holds one count of this clone. V usage is TRBV11-3 and J usage is TRBJ2-1; D remains unclear. The CDR3 is made up of 13 amino acids. V shed 3 bases and J shed 9 bases, with 12 bases lying between them. Germline CDR1 reads SGHNT; CDR2 reads YENEEA. CDR3 bases: TGTGCCAGCAGCTTGTTTGGCCGGGTTGAGCAGTTCTTC. This gives the protein CASSLFGRVEQFF.

The rearrangement links TRBV12-5 to TRBJ1-2, with TRBD1 matching over 8 bases. Per the germline V gene, CDR1 is LGHNT and CDR2 is FRNRAP. The CDR3 has 17 residues. The V segment lost 3 bases and the J segment 4 bases; nucleotides outside the gene matches: 13. The CDR3 is CASGFAGQAHHGYGYTF. The CDR3 coding sequence is TGTGCTAGTGGTTTTGCGGGACAGGCACATCACGGCTATGGCTACACCTTC. The whole variable domain, filled in from reference TRBV12-5 and TRBJ1-2, reads DARVTQTPRHKVTEMGQEVTMRCQPILGHNTVFWYRQTMMQGLELLAYFRNRAPLDDSGMPKDRFSAEMPDATLATLKIQPSEPRDSAVYFCASGFAGQAHHGYGYTFGSGTRLTVV.

The V gene is TRBV15, the J gene TRBJ1-2; D is perhaps TRBD1 (6 bases). The germline gives CDR1 LNHNV, CDR2 YYDKDF (reference sequence). The CDR3 contains 13 residues. V lost 4 bases, J lost 8 bases, and 14 bases lay in between. CDR3 in amino acids: CATSNQQGWGYTF. CDR3 bases: TGTGCCACCAGCAACCAACAGGGCTGGGGCTACACCTTC.

V usage is TRBV11-2 and J usage is TRBJ1-1; TRBD1 might be the D (6 bases). V dropped 4 bases and J dropped 8 bases, with 14 bases sitting between them. The CDR3 extends over 13 amino acids. Germline V lookup: CDR1 SGHAT, CDR2 FQNNGV. The CDR3 loop reads CASSSTLDREAFF. The CDR3 DNA is TGTGCCAGCAGCTCCACCCTCGACAGGGAAGCTTTCTTT.

The rearrangement joins TRBV7-2 to TRBJ2-7; D may be TRBD1 (5 bases). The CDR3 extends over 13 amino acids. Looked up from germline, CDR1 is SGHTA and CDR2 is FQGNSA. With 5 bases removed from V and 4 bases from J, the gap between germline ends came to 12 bases. The DNA for the CDR3 is TGTGCCAGCAGCCAAGAAAGGGGTTACGAGCAGTACTTC. Translation gives CASSQERGYEQYF.

The sample holds one count of this clone. The chain uses TRBV29-1 and TRBJ2-1, with 16 bases fitting TRBD2. The V and J ends lost 7 bases and 7 bases, in that order; junction bases with no gene match: 10. Germline CDR1 and CDR2: SQVTM and ANQGSEA. This CDR3 contains 16 residues. The CDR3 nucleotides read TGCAGCGGGGAAGGTGGGACTAGCGGGAGGGAAAATGAGCAGTTCTTC. Protein: CSGEGGTSGRENEQFF.

J is TRBJ2-1 and V is TRBV4-1, with a possible D match to TRBD1 (6 bases). The CDR3 runs to 17 residues. The V end was cut by 4 bases, the J end by 4 bases, with 20 bases between. Germline loops: CDR1 MGHRA, CDR2 YSYEKL. CDR3 sequence reads: CASSRVLPAGAYNEQFF. In nucleotides, the CDR3 is TGCGCCAGCAGCCGAGTTCTACCGGCAGGGGCGTACAATGAGCAGTTCTTC.

This clone was found once. The genes are TRBV7-2 and TRBJ2-7; 12 bases line up with TRBD1. The V gene end was trimmed by 3 bases and the J gene end by 4 bases; junction bases not matched to a gene: 4. The CDR3 sequence is 15 residues long. The V gene's germline CDR1 is SGHTA and CDR2 FQGNSA. The CDR3 DNA reads as TGTGCCAGCAGCTTGGGGGGACAGGGGGCTTACGAGCAGTACTTC. This gives the protein CASSLGGQGAYEQYF.

J is TRBJ2-5 and V is TRBV11-2; TRBD1 matches at 9 bases. Trimming cost V 4 bases and J 0 bases; bases outside gene matches: 6. The germline CDR1 and CDR2 sequences are SGHAT and FQNNGV. The CDR3 is made up of 16 amino acids. The CDR3 DNA sequence: TGTGCCAGCAGCTACGGGACAGGGATGTACCAAGAGACCCAGTACTTC. Translating gives CASSYGTGMYQETQYF.

The chain recombines TRBV19 with TRBJ2-1; D might be TRBD1 (6 bases). The CDR3 consists of 15 residues. With 6 bases removed from V and 4 bases from J, the gap between germline ends came to 16 bases. Germline V gives CDR1 LNHDA, CDR2 SQIVND (reference sequence). In DNA, the CDR3 is TGTGCCAGTAGACAATACCGGGACATTTACAATGAGCAGTTCTTC. It codes for CASRQYRDIYNEQFF.

The chain combines TRBV27 with TRBJ2-7, with 8 bases fitting TRBD1. The V gene's germline CDR1 is MNHEY and CDR2 SMNVEV (reference sequence). V was pared by 6 bases and J by 2 bases, with 3 bases of the junction left unmatched. CDR3 length equals 13 residues. CDR3 in amino acids: CASSRQGTYEQYF. As DNA, the CDR3 is TGTGCCAGCAGCCGACAGGGGACCTACGAGCAGTACTTC.

J is TRBJ1-2 and V is TRBV6-1; D may be TRBD1 (5 bases). Trimming pared 2 bases from V and 6 bases from J, leaving 22 bases between. The germline V gene encodes CDR1 MNHNS and CDR2 SASEGT. This CDR3 has 17 amino acids. CDR3 DNA: TGTGCCAGCAGTGAATCCGTCACAGGCCAAACGGTCAATGGCTACACCTTC. It yields the protein CASSESVTGQTVNGYTF.

The V and J genes are TRBV7-2 and TRBJ1-3; D perhaps matches TRBD1 (6 bases). This CDR3 is 16 amino acids long. Germline CDR1 and CDR2: SGHTA and FQGNSA. Trimming pared 9 bases from V and 2 bases from J, leaving 20 bases between. Here the CDR3 DNA reads TGTGCCAGTGGGGGCGGACAGCCAAGAGCTGGAAACACCATATATTTT. Amino acids: CASGGGQPRAGNTIYF. Using reference TRBV7-2 and TRBJ1-3 for the parts outside the CDR3, the full variable domain is GAGVSQSPSNKVTEKGKDVELRCDPISGHTALYWYRQSLGQGLEFLIYFQGNSAPDKSGLPSDRFSAERTGGSVSTLTIQRTQQEDSAVYLCASGGGQPRAGNTIYFGEGSWLTVV.

The J gene is TRBJ2-7, the V gene TRBV28; the D is unclear. CDR1 is MDHEN and CDR2 is SYDVKM in the germline V gene. V was cut by 5 bases and J by 2 bases, with 13 bases left in between. The CDR3 runs to 14 residues. The CDR3 region is CASSPQVTPYEQYF. Written as DNA, the CDR3 is TGTGCCAGCAGTCCTCAGGTGACCCCCTACGAGCAGTACTTC.